Listed below are T cell receptor beta chains from one sample, sequenced in a study of T cells in Graves' hyperthyroidism and ophthalmopathy. From the multiplex PCR reads, TCRdb called clonotypes with MiXCR, one entry per CDR3 protein. The sample has about 700,000 distinct CDR3 sequences, 14% seen once. The sample taken for sequencing was blood. The receptors were gathered from a woman under 30 with Graves' hyperthyroidism. The CDR3 runs from the conserved cysteine through the conserved F or W. Each record gives: D gene, V gene, J gene, clone size, CDR3 protein, CDR3 DNA. D genes are given only for firm matches. Clone sizes are given selectively: once, few, many, or a class where the clone is expanded.

>.|TRBV12-5|TRBJ2-3|many
CASGFFGGSDLDTQYF
TGTGCTAGTGGTTTCTTTGGCGGCAGTGATTTGGATACGCAGTATTTT
>TRBD2|TRBV6-2/TRBV6-3|TRBJ2-5|many
CASSYPPRRGSGEETQYF
TGTGCCAGCAGTTACCCCCCCCGGCGGGGGAGCGGGGAAGAGACCCAGTACTTC
>.|TRBV27|TRBJ1-1|many
CASSLLRSGEVGTEAFF
TGTGCCAGCAGTTTATTACGGTCAGGGGAGGTCGGCACTGAAGCTTTCTTT
>.|TRBV7-9|TRBJ2-7|.
CASSLKDYYEQYF
TGTGCCAGCAGCTTAAAGGACTACTACGAGCAGTACTTC
>.|TRBV24-1|TRBJ2-2|many
CATSDEGWRNTGELFF
TGTGCCACCAGTGATGAGGGGTGGAGGAACACCGGGGAGCTGTTTTTT
>TRBD1|TRBV13|TRBJ1-6|many
CASSGTEAGSPLHF
TGTGCCAGCAGCGGGACAGAGGCCGGTTCACCCCTCCACTTT
>.|TRBV6-6|TRBJ2-7|many
CASSYSDGAYEQYF
TGTGCCAGCAGTTACTCAGATGGCGCCTACGAGCAGTACTTC
>TRBD2|TRBV20-1|TRBJ2-5|.
CSAGTTLQETQYF
TGCAGTGCTGGGACTACCCTGCAAGAGACCCAGTACTTC
>.|TRBV10-3|TRBJ2-2|.
CAINSGTGDTGELFF
TGTGCCATCAACTCCGGGACGGGGGACACCGGGGAGCTGTTTTTT
>TRBD2|TRBV12-3/TRBV12-4|TRBJ2-3|many
CASSLRATTSGTDTQYF
TGTGCCAGCAGTTTAAGGGCCACGACTAGCGGCACAGATACGCAGTATTTT
>.|TRBV2|TRBJ2-7|many
CASSAYEQYF
TGTGCCAGCAGTGCGTACGAGCAGTACTTC
>.|TRBV10-2|TRBJ2-7|.
CASSDRGRGAPYEQYF
TGCGCCAGCAGTGATAGGGGCAGGGGGGCCCCCTACGAGCAGTACTTC
>.|TRBV24-1|TRBJ1-1|many
CATSDAGPRTEAFF
TGTGCCACCAGTGATGCGGGACCCCGAACTGAAGCTTTCTTT
>.|TRBV9|TRBJ2-1|many
CASGRRTGNEQFF
TGTGCCAGCGGGCGGAGGACGGGCAATGAGCAGTTCTTC
>.|TRBV19|TRBJ2-5|.
CASRVPGSETQYF
TGTGCCAGTCGTGTGCCGGGGTCGGAGACCCAGTACTTC
>.|TRBV6-6|TRBJ2-7|many
CASSYSLQPGTRRVWQYF
TGTGCCAGCAGTTACTCCCTCCAGCCCGGGACTCGAAGGGTCTGGCAGTACTTC
>.|TRBV20-1|TRBJ2-1|many
CSARARGESYNEQFF
TGCAGTGCTAGGGCCAGGGGAGAATCCTACAATGAGCAGTTCTTC
>TRBD1|TRBV2|TRBJ1-6|few
CASKGTASSYNSPLHF
TGTGCCAGCAAAGGGACAGCTAGCTCCTATAATTCACCCCTCCACTTT
>.|TRBV29-1|TRBJ2-7|many
CSVDNGGSYEQYF
TGCAGCGTTGACAACGGAGGGTCCTACGAGCAGTACTTC
>.|TRBV2|TRBJ2-5|.
CASSGGLGQETQYF
TGTGCCAGCAGCGGGGGATTGGGACAAGAGACCCAGTACTTC
>TRBD2|TRBV20-1|TRBJ2-3|few
CSSRLAGMSTQYF
TGCAGTTCGAGGCTAGCGGGAATGTCTACGCAGTATTTT
>.|TRBV30|TRBJ2-5|.
CAWSPQSWPWETQYF
TGTGCCTGGAGTCCTCAGAGCTGGCCTTGGGAGACCCAGTACTTC
>.|TRBV5-1|TRBJ2-7|many
CASSLGRASYEQYF
TGCGCCAGCAGCTTGGGCAGGGCGTCCTACGAGCAGTACTTC
>TRBD2|TRBV9|TRBJ2-3|.
CASSVRLAGDTQYF
TGTGCCAGCAGCGTGAGGCTAGCGGGAGATACGCAGTATTTT
>.|TRBV3-1|TRBJ2-1|many
CASSQPGAGGEQFF
TGTGCCAGCAGCCAACCGGGGGCGGGTGGTGAGCAGTTCTTC
>.|TRBV6-2/TRBV6-3|TRBJ2-1|.
CASGTHVEQFF
TGTGCCAGCGGGACGCACGTTGAGCAGTTCTTC
>TRBD2|TRBV3-1|TRBJ2-7|many
CASSVSGGNYEQYF
TGTGCCAGCAGCGTTAGCGGGGGGAACTACGAGCAGTACTTC
>.|TRBV7-9|TRBJ2-5|.
CASSLGIAETQYF
TGTGCCAGCAGCCTCGGGATCGCGGAGACCCAGTACTTC
>.|TRBV12-3/TRBV12-4|TRBJ2-5|many
CASSSGYLGETQYF
TGTGCCAGCAGTTCAGGGTATCTAGGAGAGACCCAGTACTTC
>TRBD2|TRBV10-2|TRBJ2-1|many
CASIESSGSSYNEQFF
TGCGCCAGCATAGAGTCTAGCGGTAGCTCCTACAATGAGCAGTTCTTC
>TRBD2|TRBV2|TRBJ2-1|many
CASRLTSGSSYNEQFF
TGTGCCAGCAGACTGACTAGCGGGAGCTCCTACAATGAGCAGTTCTTC
>TRBD1|TRBV6-1|TRBJ2-5|few
CASSGGQSFWETQYF
TGTGCCAGCAGTGGGGGACAGTCCTTTTGGGAGACCCAGTACTTC
>.|TRBV7-9|TRBJ2-7|.
CASSLRTELREQYF
TGTGCCAGCAGCCTACGGACAGAGCTGAGAGAGCAGTACTTC
>.|TRBV30|TRBJ2-3|many
CAWSNSGLGTDTQYF
TGTGCCTGGAGTAACAGCGGGCTAGGGACAGATACGCAGTATTTT
>.|TRBV6-1|TRBJ1-5|many
CASGLKGNQPQHF
TGTGCCAGCGGGCTTAAGGGCAATCAGCCCCAGCATTTT
>TRBD2|TRBV6-1|TRBJ2-1|.
CASSALAGGQNEQFF
TGTGCCAGCAGTGCGCTAGCGGGAGGGCAGAATGAGCAGTTCTTC
>TRBD2|TRBV27|TRBJ2-5|.
CASRGGGLAEQETQYF
TGTGCCAGCAGGGGTGGGGGACTAGCGGAGCAAGAGACCCAGTACTTC
>.|TRBV30|TRBJ2-1|many
CAWRDLAQGQFF
TGTGCCTGGAGGGACTTGGCCCAGGGGCAGTTCTTC
>.|TRBV30|TRBJ2-5|.
CAWSRGMETQYF
TGTGCCTGGAGTCGCGGAATGGAGACCCAGTACTTC
>TRBD1|TRBV5-1|TRBJ2-7|many
CASRYRQGAYEQYF
TGCGCCAGCCGCTACCGACAGGGGGCTTACGAGCAGTACTTC
>.|TRBV29-1|TRBJ2-2|few
CSVEAGAGELFF
TGCAGCGTTGAAGCAGGGGCCGGGGAGCTGTTTTTT
>.|TRBV28|TRBJ2-2|few
CASSFHSPSGTGELFF
TGTGCCAGCAGTTTTCACTCACCCTCGGGCACCGGGGAGCTGTTTTTT